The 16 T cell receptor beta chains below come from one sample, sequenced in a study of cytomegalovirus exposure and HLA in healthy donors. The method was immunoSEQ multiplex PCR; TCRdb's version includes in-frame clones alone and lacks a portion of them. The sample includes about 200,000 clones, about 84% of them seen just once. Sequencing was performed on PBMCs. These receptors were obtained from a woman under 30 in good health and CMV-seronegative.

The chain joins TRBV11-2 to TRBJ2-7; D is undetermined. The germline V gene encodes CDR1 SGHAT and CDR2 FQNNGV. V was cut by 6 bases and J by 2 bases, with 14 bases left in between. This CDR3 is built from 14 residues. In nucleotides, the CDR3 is TGTGCCAGCAGTCCCAACGACTCTACCTACGAGCAGTACTTC. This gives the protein CASSPNDSTYEQYF.

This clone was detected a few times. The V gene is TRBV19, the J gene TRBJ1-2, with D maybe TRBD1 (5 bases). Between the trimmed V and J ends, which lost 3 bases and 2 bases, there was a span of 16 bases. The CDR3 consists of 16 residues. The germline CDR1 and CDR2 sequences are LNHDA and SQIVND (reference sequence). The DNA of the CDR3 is TGTGCCAGTAGTATGCGGAGGGCAGGGATGAACTATGGCTACACCTTC. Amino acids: CASSMRRAGMNYGYTF. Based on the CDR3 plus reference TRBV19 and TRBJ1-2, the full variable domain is DGGITQSPKYLFRKEGQNVTLSCEQNLNHDAMYWYRQDPGQGLRLIYYSQIVNDFQKGDIAEGYSVSREKKESFPLTVTSAQKNPTAFYLCASSMRRAGMNYGYTFGSGTRLTVV.

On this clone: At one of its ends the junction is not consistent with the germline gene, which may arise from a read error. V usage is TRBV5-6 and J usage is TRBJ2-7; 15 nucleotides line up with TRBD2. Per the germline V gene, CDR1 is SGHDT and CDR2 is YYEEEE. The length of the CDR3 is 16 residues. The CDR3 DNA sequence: TGTGCCAGCAGCCCCATTACCTCCGGGACTAGCGGGAGGCGGCACTTC. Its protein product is CASSPITSGTSGRRHF.

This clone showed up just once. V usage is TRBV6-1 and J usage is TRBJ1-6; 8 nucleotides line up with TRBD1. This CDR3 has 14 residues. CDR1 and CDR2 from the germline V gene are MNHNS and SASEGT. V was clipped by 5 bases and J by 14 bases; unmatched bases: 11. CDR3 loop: CASSQDRGGLALHF. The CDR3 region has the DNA TGTGCCAGCAGTCAAGACAGGGGTGGATTGGCCCTCCACTTT.

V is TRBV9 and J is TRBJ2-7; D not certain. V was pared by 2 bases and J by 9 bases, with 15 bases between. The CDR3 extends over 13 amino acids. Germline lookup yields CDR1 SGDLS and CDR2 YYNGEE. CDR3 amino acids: CASSVSDSRGQYF. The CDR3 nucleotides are TGTGCCAGCAGCGTTAGTGACTCGCGAGGGCAGTACTTC.

DNA for the CDR3: TGTGCCAGCAGGGGGCGGGGAAACACCATATATTTT. Its protein is CASRGRGNTIYF. V usage is TRBV2 and J usage is TRBJ1-3, with D perhaps TRBD1 (5 bases). The CDR3 runs to 12 residues. Trimming removed 6 bases at V and 4 bases at J, with 7 bases between. The germline V gene has CDR1 SNHLY and CDR2 FYNNEI.

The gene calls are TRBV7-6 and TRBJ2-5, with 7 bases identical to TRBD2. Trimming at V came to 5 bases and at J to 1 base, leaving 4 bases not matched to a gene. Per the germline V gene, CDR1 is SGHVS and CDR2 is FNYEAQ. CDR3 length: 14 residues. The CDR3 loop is CASSLTSAQETQYF. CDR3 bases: TGTGCCAGCAGCCTAACTAGCGCCCAAGAGACCCAGTACTTC.

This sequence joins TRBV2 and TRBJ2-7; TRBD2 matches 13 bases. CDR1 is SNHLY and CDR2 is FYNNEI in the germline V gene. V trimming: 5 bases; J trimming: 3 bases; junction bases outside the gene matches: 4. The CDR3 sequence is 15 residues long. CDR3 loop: CASSLGTSGIYEQYF. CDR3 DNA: TGTGCCAGCAGTTTGGGGACTAGCGGGATCTACGAGCAGTACTTC.

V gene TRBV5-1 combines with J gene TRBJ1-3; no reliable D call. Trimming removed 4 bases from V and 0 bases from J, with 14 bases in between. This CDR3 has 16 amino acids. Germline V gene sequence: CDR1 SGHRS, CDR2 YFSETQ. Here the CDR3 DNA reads TGCGCCAGCAGCCAAGCGGGTCCCAGCTCTGGAAACACCATATATTTT. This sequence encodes CASSQAGPSSGNTIYF.

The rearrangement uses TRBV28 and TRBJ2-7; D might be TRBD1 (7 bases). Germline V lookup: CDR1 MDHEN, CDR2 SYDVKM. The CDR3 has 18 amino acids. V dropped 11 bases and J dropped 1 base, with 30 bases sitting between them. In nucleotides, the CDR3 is TGTGCCCTCGGAGGGGGTTCGTCAGGCCCAGGGGGGTCCTACGAGCAGTACTTC. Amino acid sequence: CALGGGSSGPGGSYEQYF.

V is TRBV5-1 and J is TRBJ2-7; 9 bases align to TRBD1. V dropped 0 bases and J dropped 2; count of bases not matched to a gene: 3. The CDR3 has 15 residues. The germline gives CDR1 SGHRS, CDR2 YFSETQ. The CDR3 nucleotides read TGCGCCAGCAGCTTGGTGGGACAGGGAGCCTACGAGCAGTACTTC. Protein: CASSLVGQGAYEQYF. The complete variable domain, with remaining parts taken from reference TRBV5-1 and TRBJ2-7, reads KAGVTQTPRYLIKTRGQQVTLSCSPISGHRSVSWYQQTPGQGLQFLFEYFSETQRNKGNFPGRFSGRQFSNSRSEMNVSTLELGDSALYLCASSLVGQGAYEQYFGPGTRLTVT.

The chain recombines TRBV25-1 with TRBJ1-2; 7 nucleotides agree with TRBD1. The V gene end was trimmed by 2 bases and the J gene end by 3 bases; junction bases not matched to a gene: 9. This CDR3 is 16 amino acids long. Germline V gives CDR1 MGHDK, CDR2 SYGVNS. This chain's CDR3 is CASSELGRDSDYGYTF. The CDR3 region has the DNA TGTGCCAGCAGTGAACTCGGGCGGGACAGTGACTATGGCTACACCTTC.

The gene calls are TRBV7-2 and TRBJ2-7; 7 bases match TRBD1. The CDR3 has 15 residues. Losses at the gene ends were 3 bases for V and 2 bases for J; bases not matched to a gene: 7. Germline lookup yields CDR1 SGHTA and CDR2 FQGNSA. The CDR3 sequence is CASSFRWTGTYEQYF. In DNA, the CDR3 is TGTGCCAGCAGCTTTCGTTGGACAGGCACCTACGAGCAGTACTTC.

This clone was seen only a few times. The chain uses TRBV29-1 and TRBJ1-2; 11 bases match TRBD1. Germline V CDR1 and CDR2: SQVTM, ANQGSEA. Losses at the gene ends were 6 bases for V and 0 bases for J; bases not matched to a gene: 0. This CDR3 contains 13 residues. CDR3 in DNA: TGCAGCGTGGGACAGGGGGCTAACTATGGCTACACCTTC. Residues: CSVGQGANYGYTF.

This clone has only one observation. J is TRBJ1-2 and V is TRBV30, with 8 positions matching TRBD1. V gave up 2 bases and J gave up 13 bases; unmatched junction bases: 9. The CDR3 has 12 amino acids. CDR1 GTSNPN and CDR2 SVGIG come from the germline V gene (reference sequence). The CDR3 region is CAWSFPGQGGTF. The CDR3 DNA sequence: TGTGCCTGGAGTTTTCCCGGACAGGGCGGCACCTTC.

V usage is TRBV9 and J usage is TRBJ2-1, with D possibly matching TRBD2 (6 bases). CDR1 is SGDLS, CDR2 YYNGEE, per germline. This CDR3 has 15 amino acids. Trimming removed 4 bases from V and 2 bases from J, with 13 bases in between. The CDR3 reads CASSSDYPTYNEQFF. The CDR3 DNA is TGTGCCAGCAGCTCGGACTACCCAACCTACAATGAGCAGTTCTTC.